This T cell receptor (beta chain) was obtained from a study of blood T cell repertoires in COVID-19. Study as a whole: COVID-19 samples, acute and convalescent, were from the United States, Italy and Spain. T cells, B-cell-depleted T cells, or PBMCs supplied cDNA or gDNA.

In the authors' methods: It was from reference gene primer amplification that nucleated cell counts were estimated. The data were produced by immunoSEQ multiplex PCR, yet TCRdb's version contains in-frame clones alone and is incomplete. The V and J calls and clone size were taken over from that table, and D and trimming were inferred from the DNA. This sample has about 290,000 clones, with around four fifths found just once. Germline V gene lookup returns CDR1 MNHEY and CDR2 SMNVEV (reference sequence). The CDR3 contains 13 residues. The V and J ends lost 4 bases and 6 bases respectively, with 13 bases between them.

The clonotype comes from a woman aged 45 to 65 with active or convalescent COVID-19. The sequenced material came from peripheral blood. The rearrangement joins TRBV27 to TRBJ2-7; the D gene is possibly TRBD1 (6 bases). For the CDR3, the DNA is TGTGCCAGCAGTTACAGGGTAGAGGGCGAGCAGTACTTC. Protein product: CASSYRVEGEQYF.